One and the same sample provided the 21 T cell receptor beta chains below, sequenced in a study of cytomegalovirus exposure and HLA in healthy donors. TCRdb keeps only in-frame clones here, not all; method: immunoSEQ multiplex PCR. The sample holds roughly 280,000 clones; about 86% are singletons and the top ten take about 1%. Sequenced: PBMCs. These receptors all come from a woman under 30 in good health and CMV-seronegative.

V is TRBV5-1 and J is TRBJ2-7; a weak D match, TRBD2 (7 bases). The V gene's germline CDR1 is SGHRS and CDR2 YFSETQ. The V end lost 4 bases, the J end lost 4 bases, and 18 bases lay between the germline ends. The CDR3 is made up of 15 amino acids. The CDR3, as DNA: TGCGCCAGCAGCCCCGAGGGGGGGACGGGGTACGAGCAGTACTTC. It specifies CASSPEGGTGYEQYF. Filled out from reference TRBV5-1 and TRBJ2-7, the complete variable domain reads KAGVTQTPRYLIKTRGQQVTLSCSPISGHRSVSWYQQTPGQGLQFLFEYFSETQRNKGNFPGRFSGRQFSNSRSEMNVSTLELGDSALYLCASSPEGGTGYEQYFGPGTRLTVT.

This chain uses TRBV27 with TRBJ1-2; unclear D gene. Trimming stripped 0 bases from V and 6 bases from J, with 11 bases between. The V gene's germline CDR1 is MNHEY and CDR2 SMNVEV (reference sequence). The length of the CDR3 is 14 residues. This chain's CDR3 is CASSLSHNNNGYTF. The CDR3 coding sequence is TGTGCCAGCAGTTTATCACATAATAATAATGGCTACACCTTC.

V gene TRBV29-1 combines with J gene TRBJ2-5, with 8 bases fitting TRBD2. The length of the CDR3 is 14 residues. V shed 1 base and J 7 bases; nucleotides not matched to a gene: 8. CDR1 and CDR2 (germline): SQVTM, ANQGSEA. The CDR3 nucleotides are TGCAGCGTTGAAGCTCCAGCGGGGGCCGGGACCCAGTACTTC. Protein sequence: CSVEAPAGAGTQYF.

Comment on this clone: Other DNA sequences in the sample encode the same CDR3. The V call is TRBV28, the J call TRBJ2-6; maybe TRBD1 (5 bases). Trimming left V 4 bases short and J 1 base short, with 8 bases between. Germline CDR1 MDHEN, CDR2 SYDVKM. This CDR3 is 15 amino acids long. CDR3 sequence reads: CASSSGLSGANVLTF. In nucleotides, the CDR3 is TGTGCCAGCAGTTCAGGGTTATCTGGGGCCAACGTCCTGACTTTC.

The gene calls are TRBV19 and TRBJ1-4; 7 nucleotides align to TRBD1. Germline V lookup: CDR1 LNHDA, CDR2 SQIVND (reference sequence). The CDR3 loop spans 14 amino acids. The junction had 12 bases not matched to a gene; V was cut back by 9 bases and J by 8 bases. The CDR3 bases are TGTGCCAGCTCACTAGGACAGGTCGCGGAAAAACTGTTTTTT. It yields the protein CASSLGQVAEKLFF.

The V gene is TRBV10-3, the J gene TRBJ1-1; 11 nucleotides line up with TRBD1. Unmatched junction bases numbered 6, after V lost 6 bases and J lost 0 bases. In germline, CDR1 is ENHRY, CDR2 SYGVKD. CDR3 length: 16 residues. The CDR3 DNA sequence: TGTGCCATCAGGGAGGGGACAGGGGGAATGAACACTGAAGCTTTCTTT. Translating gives CAIREGTGGMNTEAFF.

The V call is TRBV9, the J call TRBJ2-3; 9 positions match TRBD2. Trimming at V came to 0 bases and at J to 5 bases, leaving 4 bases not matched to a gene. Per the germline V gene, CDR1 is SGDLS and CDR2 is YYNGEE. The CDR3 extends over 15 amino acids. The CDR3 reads CASSVGGRAVDTQYF. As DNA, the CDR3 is TGTGCCAGCAGCGTAGGCGGGAGGGCCGTAGATACGCAGTATTTT.

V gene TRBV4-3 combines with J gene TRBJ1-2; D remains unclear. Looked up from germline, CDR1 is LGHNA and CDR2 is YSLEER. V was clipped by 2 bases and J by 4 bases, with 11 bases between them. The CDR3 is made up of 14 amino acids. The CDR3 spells CASSQSVAVYGYTF. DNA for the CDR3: TGCGCCAGCAGCCAAAGCGTGGCAGTCTATGGCTACACCTTC.

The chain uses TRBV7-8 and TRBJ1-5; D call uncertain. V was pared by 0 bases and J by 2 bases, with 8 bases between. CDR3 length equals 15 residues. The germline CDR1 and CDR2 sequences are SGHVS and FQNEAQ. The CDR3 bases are TGTGCCAGCAGCTTAGCGCGGGTGGGCAATCAGCCCCAGCATTTT. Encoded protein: CASSLARVGNQPQHF. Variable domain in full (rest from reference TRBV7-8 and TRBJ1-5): GAGVSQSPRYKVAKRGQDVALRCDPISGHVSLFWYQQALGQGPEFLTYFQNEAQLDKSGLPSDRFFAERPEGSVSTLKIQRTQQEDSAVYLCASSLARVGNQPQHFGDGTRLSIL.

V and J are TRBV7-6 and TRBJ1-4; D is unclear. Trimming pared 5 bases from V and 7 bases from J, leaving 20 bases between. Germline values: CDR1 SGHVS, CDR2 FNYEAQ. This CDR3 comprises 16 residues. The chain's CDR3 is CASSPYGPYGIEKLFF. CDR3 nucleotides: TGTGCCAGCAGCCCCTACGGACCTTACGGGATTGAAAAACTGTTTTTT. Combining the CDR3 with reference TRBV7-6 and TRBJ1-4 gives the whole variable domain GAGVSQSPRYKVTKRGQDVALRCDPISGHVSLYWYRQALGQGPEFLTYFNYEAQQDKSGLPNDRFSAERPEGSISTLTIQRTEQRDSAMYRCASSPYGPYGIEKLFFGSGTQLSVL.

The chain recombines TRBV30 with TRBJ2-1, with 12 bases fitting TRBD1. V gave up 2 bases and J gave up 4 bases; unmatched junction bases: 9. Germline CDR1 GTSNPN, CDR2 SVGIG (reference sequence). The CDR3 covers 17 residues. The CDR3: CAWSSLGTGGPYNEQFF. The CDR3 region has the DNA TGTGCCTGGAGTTCGCTAGGGACAGGGGGCCCTTACAATGAGCAGTTCTTC. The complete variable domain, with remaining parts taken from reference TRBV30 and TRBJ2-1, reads SQTIHQWPATLVQPVGSPLSLECTVEGTSNPNLYWYRQAAGRGLQLLFYSVGIGQISSEVPQNLSASRPQDRQFILSSKKLLLSDSGFYLCAWSSLGTGGPYNEQFFGPGTRLTVL.

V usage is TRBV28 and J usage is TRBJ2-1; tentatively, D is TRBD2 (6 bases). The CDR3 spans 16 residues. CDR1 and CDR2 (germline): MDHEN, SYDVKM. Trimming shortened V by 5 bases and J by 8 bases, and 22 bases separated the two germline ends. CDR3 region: CASSPLAASGYDEQFF. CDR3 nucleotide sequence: TGTGCCAGCAGTCCCTTAGCGGCCAGTGGTTACGATGAGCAGTTCTTC.

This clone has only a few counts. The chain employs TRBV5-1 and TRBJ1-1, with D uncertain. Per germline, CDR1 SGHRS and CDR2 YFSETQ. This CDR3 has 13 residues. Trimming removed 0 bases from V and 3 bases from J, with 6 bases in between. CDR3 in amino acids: CASSLGGDTEAFF. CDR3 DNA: TGCGCCAGCAGCTTGGGAGGTGACACTGAAGCTTTCTTT.

CDR3 nucleotide sequence: TGTGCCAGCAGTTACGAGGGTTCCCCCTACAATGAGCAGTTCTTC. It is translated as CASSYEGSPYNEQFF. V gene TRBV6-5 combines with J gene TRBJ2-1, with a possible D match to TRBD2 (5 bases). Trimming took off 2 bases at V and 2 bases at J, with 10 bases between the two ends. This CDR3 has 15 residues. The V gene's germline CDR1 is MNHEY and CDR2 SVGAGI.

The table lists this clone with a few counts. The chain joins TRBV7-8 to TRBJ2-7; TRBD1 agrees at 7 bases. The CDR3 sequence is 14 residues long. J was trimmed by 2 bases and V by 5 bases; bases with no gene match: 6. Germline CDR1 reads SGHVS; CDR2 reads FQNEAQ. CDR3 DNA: TGTGCCAGCAGCGCGACAGGGTTGGCCTACGAGCAGTACTTC. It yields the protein CASSATGLAYEQYF.

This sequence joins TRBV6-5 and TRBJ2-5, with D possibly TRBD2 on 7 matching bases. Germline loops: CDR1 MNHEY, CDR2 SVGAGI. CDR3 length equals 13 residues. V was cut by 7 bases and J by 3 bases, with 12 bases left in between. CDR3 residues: CASTKGGEETQYF. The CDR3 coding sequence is TGTGCCAGCACCAAGGGGGGGGAAGAGACCCAGTACTTC.

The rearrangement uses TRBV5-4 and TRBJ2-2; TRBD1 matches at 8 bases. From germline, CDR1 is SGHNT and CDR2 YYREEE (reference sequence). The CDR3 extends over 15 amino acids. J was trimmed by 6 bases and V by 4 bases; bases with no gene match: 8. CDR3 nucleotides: TGTGCCAGCAGCCCTCCGGACAGGGACGCCGGGGAGCTGTTTTTT. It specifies CASSPPDRDAGELFF.

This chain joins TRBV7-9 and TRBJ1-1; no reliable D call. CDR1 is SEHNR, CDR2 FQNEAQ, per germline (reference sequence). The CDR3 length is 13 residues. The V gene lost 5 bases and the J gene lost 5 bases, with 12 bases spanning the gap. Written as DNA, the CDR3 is TGTGCCAGCAGCCCCGCCCAGGCAACTGAAGCTTTCTTT. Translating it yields CASSPAQATEAFF.

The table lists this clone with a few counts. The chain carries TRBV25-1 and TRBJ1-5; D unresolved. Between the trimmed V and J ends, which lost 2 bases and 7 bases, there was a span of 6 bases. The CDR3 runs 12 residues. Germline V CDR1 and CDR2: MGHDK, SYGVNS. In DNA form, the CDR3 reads TGTGCCAGCAGTGAAGGCCAGCAGCCCCAGCATTTT. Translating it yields CASSEGQQPQHF. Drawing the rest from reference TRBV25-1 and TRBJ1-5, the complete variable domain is EADIYQTPRYLVIGTGKKITLECSQTMGHDKMYWYQQDPGMELHLIHYSYGVNSTEKGDLSSESTVSRIRTEHFPLTLESARPSHTSQYLCASSEGQQPQHFGDGTRLSIL.

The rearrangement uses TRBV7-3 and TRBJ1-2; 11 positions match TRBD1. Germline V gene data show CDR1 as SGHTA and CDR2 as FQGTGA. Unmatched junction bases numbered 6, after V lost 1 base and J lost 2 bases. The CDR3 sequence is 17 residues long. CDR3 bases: TGTGCCAGCAGCTTAAGCGGACAGGGGGCAGGGAACTATGGCTACACCTTC. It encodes CASSLSGQGAGNYGYTF.

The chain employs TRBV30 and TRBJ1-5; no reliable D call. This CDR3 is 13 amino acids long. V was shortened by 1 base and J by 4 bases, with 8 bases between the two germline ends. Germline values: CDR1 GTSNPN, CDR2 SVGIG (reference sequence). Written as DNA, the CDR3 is TGTGCCTGGAGTGAGAGCCGAAATCAGCCCCAGCATTTT. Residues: CAWSESRNQPQHF.